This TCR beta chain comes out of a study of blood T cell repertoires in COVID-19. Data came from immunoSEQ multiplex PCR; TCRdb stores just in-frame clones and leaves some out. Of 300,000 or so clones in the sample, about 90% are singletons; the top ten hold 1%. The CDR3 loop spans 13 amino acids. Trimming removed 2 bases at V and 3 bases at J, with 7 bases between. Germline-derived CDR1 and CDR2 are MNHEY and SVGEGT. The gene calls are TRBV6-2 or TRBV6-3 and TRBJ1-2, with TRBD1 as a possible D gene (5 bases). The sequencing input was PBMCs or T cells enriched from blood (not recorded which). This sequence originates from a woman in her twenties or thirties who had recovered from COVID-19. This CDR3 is CASSYGADYGYTF. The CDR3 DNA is TGTGCCAGCAGTTACGGGGCAGACTATGGCTACACCTTC.